The TCR beta chain under discussion was sequenced for a study of identical twins. The germline gives CDR1 SGHDN, CDR2 FVKESK. CDR3 length: 15 amino acids. The V gene end was trimmed by 3 bases and the J gene end by 7 bases; junction bases not matched to a gene: 9. For this clonotype: Its antigen is as yet unknown.

Study-level points and caveats: There were fewer insertions in abundant cord blood beta clonotypes, but memory repertoires showed no such pattern. Twin pairs' shared out-of-frame alpha sequences were enriched in low generation probability. The authors noted that invariant MAIT and iNKT cells could partly confound zero-insertion analyses. It was cross-sectional statistical analysis, not following the same donors, that the conclusions relied on.

TCRdb itself ran the 5' RACE reads through MiXCR, one entry per CDR3 protein. The sample has around 490,000 distinct CDR3 sequences, nearly 15% seen once. This sample also appeared in a second study, on yellow fever vaccine responses in identical twins.

Sample: CD4+ T cells sorted from blood. The receptor was isolated from a woman aged 18-29 years in good health. This chain links TRBV14 with TRBJ1-5; 7 positions agree with TRBD1. CDR3 in DNA: TGTGCCAGCAGCCACCGGAAGACAGGGCCCCAGCCCCAGCATTTT. Amino acids: CASSHRKTGPQPQHF.